Sequencing of this T cell receptor (beta chain) was carried out in a study of T-cell reconstitution after alpha-beta-depleted transplantation in children. Study observations and caveats: Alpha-beta T cells about two months after transplant reportedly derived from several hundred expanded graft clones. One year after transplant, T-cell counts and diversity came mostly from newly produced T cells. Elevated TCRbeta diversity at day 60 was traced, in some patients, to surviving recipient T cells and thymic progenitors.

Unique molecular identifiers tagged the TCRbeta library. TCRdb re-called the PCR reads through MiXCR, storing one row per CDR3 protein. The sample shows 65,000 to 90,000 distinct CDR3 sequences, under 13% of them seen only once. This CDR3 contains 16 residues. V was clipped by 5 bases and J by 4 bases; unmatched bases: 11. From germline, CDR1 is SEHNR and CDR2 FQNEAQ (reference sequence). This clonotype was found many times. What it binds is unknown. The sample here was PBMCs, taken before TCRalphabeta/CD19-depleted stem cell transplant. The chain is built from TRBV7-9 and TRBJ2-5, with 9 bases identical to TRBD1. The origin of this receptor is a boy between 10 and 17 years old with acute myeloid leukemia, due to receive a stem cell transplant. The CDR3 here is CASSIRTGVVGETQYF. Written as DNA, the CDR3 is TGTGCCAGCAGCATCCGGACAGGGGTCGTTGGAGAGACCCAGTACTTC.